Here is one T cell receptor (beta chain) with its context. Germline assignment: CDR1 SGHVS and CDR2 FQNEAQ. The length of the CDR3 is 14 residues. J was trimmed by 5 bases and V by 6 bases; bases with no gene match: 7. This entry belongs to a study of blood T cell repertoires in COVID-19. About the research overall: Samples came from the United States, Italy and Spain, spanning acute and convalescent COVID-19. T cells, B-cell-depleted T cells, or PBMCs supplied cDNA or gDNA.

Original methodology: How many nucleated cells were present was estimated from reference gene primer amplification. TCRdb keeps only in-frame clones here, not all; method: immunoSEQ multiplex PCR. That table is the source of V, J and clone size, and D and trimming were worked out from the DNA. The table includes about 45,000 clones, approximately 83% detected once. The chain uses TRBV7-8 and TRBJ1-2; 9 nucleotides align to TRBD1. The clonotype comes from a man older than 75 in a cohort sampled during active COVID-19. The sequencing sample was made of peripheral blood. CDR3 amino acids: CASSQTGGWYGYTF. The CDR3 DNA is TGTGCCAGCAGTCAAACAGGGGGCTGGTATGGCTACACCTTC.